This TCR beta chain was recovered during a study of cytomegalovirus exposure and HLA in healthy donors. Primers included in the PCR were 60 Vbeta and 13 Jbeta primers. The repertoire was sequenced with immunoSEQ multiplex PCR; TCRdb's copy has only in-frame clones and lacks some. The sample has 150,000 to 200,000 clones; around 74% are singletons. Remarks on this clone: Its antigen is unknown.

Findings and limits, study-wide: Rare TCR sequences predominated, though certain public TCRs were found in many donors.

Trimming took 9 bases from V and 2 from J; bases not matched to a gene: 2. There are 12 residues in the CDR3. Germline CDR1 reads SNHLY; CDR2 reads FYNNEI. This sequence joins TRBV2 and TRBJ1-1; 8 bases line up with TRBD1. This sequence was found in a female donor in good health and CMV-seronegative. Sequencing input: PBMCs. The CDR3 nucleotides are TGTGCCAGGGGGACAGGTAACACTGAAGCTTTCTTT. Translated: CARGTGNTEAFF.